This T cell receptor beta chain was documented in a study of beta chain features in type 1 diabetes. As concerns this clone: Its specificity is unknown.

With 7 bases clipped from V and 4 bases from J, the junction kept 10 bases outside the gene matches. There are 14 residues in the CDR3. Germline CDR1 is SQVTM and CDR2 is ANQGSEA. Expressed TCRB transcripts got sequenced, as all isolated RNA was reverse transcribed. Clones were sequenced by immunoSEQ multiplex PCR, and TCRdb holds only the in-frame ones, with some missing. The data contain 860,000 or so clones, about a sixth of them singletons. Study-level points and caveats: Insertions were fewer and deletions more numerous at VDJ junctions in type 1 diabetes patients. High-TCR-expressing cells could be over-represented by cDNA sequencing.

The chain has TRBV29-1 and TRBJ2-5; 9 bases map to TRBD1. This sequence was found in a woman aged 18-30 years in good health. Sequenced input: naive CD4+ T cells from blood. The CDR3 coding sequence is TGCAGCGGATCCTTGGGACAGGGTAGAGAGACCCAGTACTTC. Its protein product is CSGSLGQGRETQYF.